These 29 T cell receptor beta chains were sequenced from one sample in a study of type 1 and type 2 diabetes patients. Amplification started from genomic DNA. Amplification of the beta chain CDR3 used 30 forward and 13 reverse multiplex primers. Using its own MiXCR run on the multiplex PCR reads, TCRdb lists one record per CDR3 protein. The top ten clones hold around 15% of a sample with 250,000 or so distinct CDR3 sequences, roughly 48% of them seen once. Sequences were obtained from peripheral blood mononuclear cells (PBMCs). The receptors come from a man aged 18 to 29 with type 2 diabetes.

The rearrangement links TRBV29-1 to TRBJ1-1; the match to TRBD1 covers 7 bases. Germline V gene lookup returns CDR1 SQVTM and CDR2 ANQGSEA. This CDR3 spans 13 amino acids. J gave up 5 bases and V 7 bases, and 10 bases lay outside the gene matches. The chain's CDR3 is CSANLGGSTEAFF. In DNA, the CDR3 is TGCAGCGCCAACCTAGGGGGCAGTACTGAAGCTTTCTTT.

The rearrangement uses TRBV7-2 and TRBJ1-2, with 7 bases fitting TRBD1. Germline CDR1 SGHTA, CDR2 FQGNSA. J gave up 7 bases and V 5 bases, and 7 bases lay outside the gene matches. This CDR3 is built from 13 residues. Here the CDR3 reads CASSLDRMCGYTF. The CDR3, as DNA: TGTGCCAGCAGCCTGGACAGGATGTGTGGCTACACCTTC.

The chain employs TRBV7-9 and TRBJ1-5; D ambiguous. The CDR3 is 17 amino acids. V lost 0 bases, J lost 5 bases, and 17 bases lay in between. Germline loops: CDR1 SEHNR, CDR2 FQNEAQ (reference sequence). The CDR3 region is CASSLAREVGGDQPQHF. CDR3 in DNA: TGTGCCAGCAGCTTAGCGCGGGAGGTAGGCGGTGATCAGCCCCAGCATTTT.

The sample holds many counts of this clonotype. The CDR3 bases are TGTGCCAGCAGGGGACAGGGCTACGAGCAGTACTTC. It codes for CASRGQGYEQYF. The J gene is TRBJ2-7, the V gene TRBV27; 9 positions agree with TRBD1. Germline lookup yields CDR1 MNHEY and CDR2 SMNVEV (reference sequence). J gave up 3 bases and V 6 bases, and 0 bases lay outside the gene matches. The CDR3 runs to 12 residues.

There are a few counts of this clonotype. V gene TRBV27 combines with J gene TRBJ2-5, with 9 bases lining up with TRBD2. The end of the DNA fits TRBJ2-1 better, so the J call may be wrong. The CDR3 extends over 15 amino acids. Looked up from germline, CDR1 is MNHEY and CDR2 is SMNVEV (reference sequence). The CDR3 region has the DNA TGTGCCACCGGGACTATAGCGGGAGCAGCCAATGAGCAGTTCTTC. This gives the protein CATGTIAGAANEQFF.

This clonotype was found a few times. The rearrangement joins TRBV5-1 to TRBJ2-6, with 8 bases identical to TRBD1. Germline lookup yields CDR1 SGHRS and CDR2 YFSETQ. V shed 4 bases and J 3 bases; nucleotides not matched to a gene: 3. The CDR3 totals 15 residues. DNA of the CDR3: TGCGCCAGCAGCCCCGACAGGGGTGGGGCCAACGTCCTGACTTTC. Protein sequence: CASSPDRGGANVLTF.

This clonotype was detected only a few times. The rearrangement links TRBV20-1 to TRBJ2-3, with D possibly TRBD1 on 6 matching bases. With 3 bases removed from V and 0 bases from J, the gap between germline ends came to 13 bases. The germline gives CDR1 DFQATT, CDR2 SNEGSKA (reference sequence). This CDR3 is built from 15 residues. The CDR3 region has the DNA TGCAGTGCTAGCTCCGGGACAACTAGCACAGATACGCAGTATTTT. It codes for CSASSGTTSTDTQYF.

The V gene is TRBV6-6, the J gene TRBJ2-1; D is uncertain. V was clipped by 6 bases and J by 3 bases, with 15 bases between them. Germline V CDR1 and CDR2: MNHNY, SVGAGI (reference sequence). The CDR3 contains 15 residues. CDR3 nucleotides: TGTGCCAGCAGCCCCTCCCGGGCTAGCTACAATGAGCAGTTCTTC. It specifies CASSPSRASYNEQFF.

This clonotype has ten or more counts. The chain has TRBV20-1 and TRBJ1-5; D call uncertain. Germline V gene data show CDR1 as DFQATT and CDR2 as SNEGSKA (reference sequence). The CDR3 extends over 12 amino acids. V shed 6 bases and J shed 3 bases, with 9 bases lying between them. The CDR3 DNA reads as TGCAGTGCCGAGGACTCCAATCAGCCCCAGCATTTT. It specifies CSAEDSNQPQHF.

This clonotype was detected only a few times. V is TRBV7-8 and J is TRBJ1-1; the D gene is possibly TRBD1 (5 bases). The V end lost 2 bases, the J end lost 4 bases, and 11 bases lay between the germline ends. The CDR3 is 14 residues long. Germline V lookup: CDR1 SGHVS, CDR2 FQNEAQ. CDR3 sequence: CASSLSRVATEAFF. Here the CDR3 DNA reads TGTGCCAGCAGCTTATCCAGGGTCGCCACTGAAGCTTTCTTT.

This clonotype was counted many times. The chain joins TRBV19 to TRBJ2-7; D not resolved. Germline lookup yields CDR1 LNHDA and CDR2 SQIVND (reference sequence). The V end was cut by 3 bases, the J end by 3 bases, with 9 bases between. The CDR3 runs to 13 residues. The CDR3 loop is CASSISNVYEQYF. For the CDR3, the DNA is TGTGCCAGTAGTATCTCCAATGTCTACGAGCAGTACTTC.

J is TRBJ2-7 and V is TRBV30; 10 bases match TRBD1. Germline V lookup: CDR1 GTSNPN, CDR2 SVGIG (reference sequence). V was clipped by 2 bases and J by 3 bases; unmatched bases: 7. CDR3 size: 15 residues. CDR3 amino acids: CAWSTGQGGLYEQYF. The DNA of the CDR3 is TGTGCCTGGAGTACTGGACAGGGGGGCCTCTACGAGCAGTACTTC.

This clonotype was observed a handful of times. The chain combines TRBV6-1 with TRBJ1-1; 7 nucleotides agree with TRBD1. Germline CDR1 reads MNHNS; CDR2 reads SASEGT. The CDR3 spans 15 residues. V gave up 5 bases and J gave up 0 bases; unmatched junction bases: 6. CDR3 in DNA: TGTGCCAGCAGTAAGGGGACAGACATGAACACTGAAGCTTTCTTT. Residues: CASSKGTDMNTEAFF.

This clonotype appeared once. The CDR3 does not end in the conserved phenylalanine or tryptophan, so this is likely a read error. The DNA for the CDR3 is TGTGCCACCAGCAGAGACAGGGGAGTGGGGGTTCTTGGCAATCAGCCCCAGCATTAT. Translating gives CATSRDRGVGVLGNQPQHY. This chain joins TRBV15 and TRBJ1-5; maybe TRBD1 (6 bases). V shed 0 bases and J shed 2 bases, with 20 bases lying between them. Germline lookup yields CDR1 LNHNV and CDR2 YYDKDF (reference sequence). CDR3 length equals 19 residues.

There are a few counts of this clonotype. The chain recombines TRBV28 with TRBJ2-7; TRBD1 matches at 11 bases. After removal of 3 bases from V and 5 bases from J, the junction contained 6 bases not matched to a gene. This CDR3 comprises 15 residues. The germline CDR1 and CDR2 sequences are MDHEN and SYDVKM. The CDR3 reads CASSFRGQGANEQYF. CDR3 bases: TGTGCCAGCAGTTTCCGAGGACAGGGGGCGAACGAGCAGTACTTC.

The chain couples TRBV4-1 to TRBJ1-5; a weak D match, TRBD1 (6 bases). Germline CDR1 and CDR2: MGHRA and YSYEKL. The CDR3 sequence is 15 residues long. V lost 4 bases and J lost 3, with 13 bases in between. CDR3 sequence (DNA): TGCGCCAGCAGCCGAGACAGGAGAGACAATCAGCCCCAGCATTTT. Protein product: CASSRDRRDNQPQHF.

Comments on this clonotype: Here the CDR3 omits its conserved ending phenylalanine or tryptophan, so a read error is the likely source. This sequence joins TRBV12-3 or TRBV12-4 and TRBJ2-5; 12 bases agree with TRBD2. The last part of the DNA fits TRBJ2-1 better; the J call may be wrong. There are 15 residues in the CDR3. CDR3 bases: TGTGCCAGCAGTCCCCCGGGACTAGCGGGCAATGAGCAGTTCTCC. Amino acids: CASSPPGLAGNEQFS.

V is TRBV19 and J is TRBJ2-7; D is tentatively TRBD1 or TRBD2 (5 bases each). V was clipped by 6 bases and J by 2 bases, with 14 bases between them. CDR1 LNHDA and CDR2 SQIVND come from the germline V gene (reference sequence). The length of the CDR3 is 14 residues. In nucleotides, the CDR3 is TGTGCCAGTAGACTCCGGGACGGAGCCTACGAGCAGTACTTC. Protein sequence: CASRLRDGAYEQYF.

The gene calls are TRBV30 and TRBJ2-1, with 7 nucleotides matching TRBD2. The CDR3 covers 15 residues. The germline gives CDR1 GTSNPN, CDR2 SVGIG (reference sequence). Unmatched junction bases numbered 13, after V lost 8 bases and J lost 3 bases. CDR3 sequence (DNA): TGTGCCAGTACTGCCGGCGGGGGATTCTACAATGAGCAGTTCTTC. It is translated as CASTAGGGFYNEQFF.

This clonotype showed up just a few times. The chain uses TRBV7-8 and TRBJ2-7; D is perhaps TRBD2 (5 bases). The V gene's germline CDR1 is SGHVS and CDR2 FQNEAQ. V gave up 0 bases and J gave up 9 bases, with 15 bases separating them. The CDR3 contains 14 residues. CDR3 in amino acids: CASSLARSGTGQYF. For the CDR3, the DNA is TGTGCCAGCAGCTTAGCGCGGAGCGGAACGGGGCAGTACTTC.

This clonotype has more than one count but fewer than ten. The chain employs TRBV29-1 and TRBJ1-1, with unresolved D. This CDR3 region has 15 residues. The ends were cut back, 3 bases at V and 0 bases at J, with 14 bases in the middle. The V gene's germline CDR1 is SQVTM and CDR2 ANQGSEA. The CDR3 DNA follows: TGCAGCGTTGATCCGTATTCCTTCATGAACACTGAAGCTTTCTTT. It yields the protein CSVDPYSFMNTEAFF.

The chain has TRBV12-3 or TRBV12-4 and TRBJ2-7, with 9 bases lining up with TRBD1. The CDR3 length is 16 residues. Trimming took 3 bases from V and 3 from J; bases not matched to a gene: 9. The CDR3 DNA sequence: TGTGCCAGCAGTTTCCCTCCCGGGACAGGGTACTACGAGCAGTACTTC. As protein: CASSFPPGTGYYEQYF.

The V and J genes are TRBV27 and TRBJ2-7; 8 bases are a match to TRBD1. This CDR3 has 15 amino acids. Trimming removed 6 bases from V and 4 bases from J; junction bases left unmatched: 11. Germline lookup yields CDR1 MNHEY and CDR2 SMNVEV (reference sequence). CDR3 loop: CASSIRAGGSYEQYF. CDR3 nucleotides: TGTGCCAGCAGCATAAGGGCAGGGGGCAGTTACGAGCAGTACTTC.

This clonotype appeared a single time. The chain recombines TRBV20-1 with TRBJ1-2; 9 bases align to TRBD1. From germline, CDR1 is DFQATT and CDR2 SNEGSKA (reference sequence). The J segment lost 0 bases and the V segment lost 5 bases, leaving 1 base of the junction unmatched. There are 13 residues in the CDR3. The CDR3, as DNA: TGCAGTGCTGGGACAGGGACTAACTATGGCTACACCTTC. Its translation is CSAGTGTNYGYTF.

This clonotype was seen only once. The rearrangement links TRBV7-2 to TRBJ2-6; D ambiguous. There are 15 residues in the CDR3. The ends were cut back, 1 base at V and 0 bases at J, with 4 bases in the middle. CDR1 SGHTA and CDR2 FQGNSA come from the germline V gene. The CDR3: CASSLDGSGANVLTF. CDR3 nucleotide sequence: TGTGCCAGCAGCTTAGATGGCTCTGGGGCCAACGTCCTGACTTTC.

This clonotype showed up many times. The chain links TRBV19 to TRBJ1-1, with TRBD1 identical over 8 bases. This CDR3 is 15 amino acids long. CDR1 and CDR2 (germline): LNHDA, SQIVND (reference sequence). Trimming removed 5 bases from V and 4 bases from J; junction bases left unmatched: 9. The CDR3 DNA reads TGTGCCAGTAGTTTAAAGGACAGGGTAGGCACTGAAGCTTTCTTT. Its protein product is CASSLKDRVGTEAFF.

This chain links TRBV20-1 with TRBJ2-1, with D hard to call. Germline V gives CDR1 DFQATT, CDR2 SNEGSKA (reference sequence). V dropped 3 bases and J dropped 8 bases, with 5 bases sitting between them. The CDR3 is made up of 10 amino acids. As DNA, the CDR3 is TGCAGTGCTAGCGACGATGAGCAGTTCTTC. Residues: CSASDDEQFF.

The genes are TRBV7-2 and TRBJ1-5; the D is unclear. Germline assignment: CDR1 SGHTA and CDR2 FQGNSA. V was pared by 1 base and J by 4 bases, with 5 bases between. The CDR3 has 13 residues. DNA for the CDR3: TGTGCCAGCAGCTTAGAGAGGAATCAGCCCCAGCATTTT. This gives the protein CASSLERNQPQHF.

The chain recombines TRBV20-1 with TRBJ2-7; D gene unclear. Per the germline V gene, CDR1 is DFQATT and CDR2 is SNEGSKA (reference sequence). This CDR3 has 12 amino acids. With 2 bases removed from V and 9 bases from J, the gap between germline ends came to 14 bases. CDR3 DNA sequence: TGCAGTGCTAGACAACCAGGCGACGGGCAGTACTTC. Protein product: CSARQPGDGQYF.